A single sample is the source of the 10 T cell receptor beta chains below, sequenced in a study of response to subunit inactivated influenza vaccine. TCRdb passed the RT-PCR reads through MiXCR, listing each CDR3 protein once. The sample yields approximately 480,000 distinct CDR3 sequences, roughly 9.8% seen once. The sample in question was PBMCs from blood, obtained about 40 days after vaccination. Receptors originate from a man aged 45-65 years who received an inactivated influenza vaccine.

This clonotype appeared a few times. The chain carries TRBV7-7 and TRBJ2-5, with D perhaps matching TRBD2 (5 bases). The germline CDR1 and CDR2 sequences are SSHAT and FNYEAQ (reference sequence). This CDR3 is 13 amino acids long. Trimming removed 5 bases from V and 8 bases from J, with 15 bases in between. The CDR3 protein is CASSQTTSGTQYF. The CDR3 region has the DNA TGTGCCAGCAGCCAGACGACCTCGGGAACCCAGTACTTC.

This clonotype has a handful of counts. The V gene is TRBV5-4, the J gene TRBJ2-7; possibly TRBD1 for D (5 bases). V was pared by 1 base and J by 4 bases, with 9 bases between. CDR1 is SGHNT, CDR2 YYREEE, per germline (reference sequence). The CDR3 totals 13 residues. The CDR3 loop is CASSLRAGYEQYF. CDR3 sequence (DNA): TGTGCCAGCAGCTTGAGGGCAGGGTACGAGCAGTACTTC. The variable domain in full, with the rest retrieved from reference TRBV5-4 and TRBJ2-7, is ETGVTQSPTHLIKTRGQQVTLRCSSQSGHNTVSWYQQALGQGPQFIFQYYREEENGRGNFPPRFSGLQFPNYSSELNVNALELDDSALYLCASSLRAGYEQYFGPGTRLTVT.

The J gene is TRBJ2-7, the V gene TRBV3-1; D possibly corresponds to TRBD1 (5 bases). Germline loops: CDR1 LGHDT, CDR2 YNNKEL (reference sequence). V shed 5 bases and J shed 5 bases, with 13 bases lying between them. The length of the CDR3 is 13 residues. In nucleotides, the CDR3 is TGTGCCAGCAGCTCGCAGGGTACCGACGAGCAGTACTTC. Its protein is CASSSQGTDEQYF.

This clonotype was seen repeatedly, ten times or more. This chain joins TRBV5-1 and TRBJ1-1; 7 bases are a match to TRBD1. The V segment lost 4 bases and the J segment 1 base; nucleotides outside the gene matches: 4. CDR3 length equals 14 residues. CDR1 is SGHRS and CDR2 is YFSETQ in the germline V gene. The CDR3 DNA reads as TGCGCCAGCAGCATGTGGACAGGGAACACTGAAGCTTTCTTT. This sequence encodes CASSMWTGNTEAFF.

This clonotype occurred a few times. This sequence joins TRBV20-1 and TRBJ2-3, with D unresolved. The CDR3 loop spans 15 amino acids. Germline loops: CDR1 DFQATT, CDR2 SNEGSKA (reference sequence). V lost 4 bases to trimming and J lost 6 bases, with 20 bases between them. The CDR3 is CSATSPYLRGDTQYF. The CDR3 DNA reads TGCAGTGCTACATCGCCCTACCTTCGCGGCGATACGCAGTATTTT.

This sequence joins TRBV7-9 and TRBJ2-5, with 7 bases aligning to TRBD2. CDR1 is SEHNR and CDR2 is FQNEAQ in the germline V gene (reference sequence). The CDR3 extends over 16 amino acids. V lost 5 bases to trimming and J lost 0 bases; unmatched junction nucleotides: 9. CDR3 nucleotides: TGTGCCAGCAGCCCCGGGGGAGGGACGTACCAAGAGACCCAGTACTTC. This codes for CASSPGGGTYQETQYF.

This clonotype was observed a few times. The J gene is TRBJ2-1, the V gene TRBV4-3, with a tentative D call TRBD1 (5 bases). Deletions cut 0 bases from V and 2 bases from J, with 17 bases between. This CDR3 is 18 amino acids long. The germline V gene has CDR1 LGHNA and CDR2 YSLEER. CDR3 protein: CASSQDQRPRAAYNEQFF. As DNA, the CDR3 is TGCGCCAGCAGCCAAGATCAGAGGCCCAGGGCCGCCTACAATGAGCAGTTCTTC.

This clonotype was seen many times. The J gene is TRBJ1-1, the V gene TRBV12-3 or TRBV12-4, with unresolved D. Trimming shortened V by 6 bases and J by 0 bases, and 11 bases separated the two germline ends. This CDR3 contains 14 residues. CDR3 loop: CASSLDGLNTEAFF. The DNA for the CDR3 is TGTGCCAGCAGCCTGGACGGATTGAACACTGAAGCTTTCTTT.

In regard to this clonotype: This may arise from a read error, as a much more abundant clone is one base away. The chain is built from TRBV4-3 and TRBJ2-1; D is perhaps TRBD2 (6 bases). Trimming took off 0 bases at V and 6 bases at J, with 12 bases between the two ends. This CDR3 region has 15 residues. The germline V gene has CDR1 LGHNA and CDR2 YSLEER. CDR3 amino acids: CASSQDGSPVNEQFF. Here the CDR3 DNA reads TGCGCCAGCAGCCAAGACGGGAGTCCAGTCAATGAGCAGTTCTTC.

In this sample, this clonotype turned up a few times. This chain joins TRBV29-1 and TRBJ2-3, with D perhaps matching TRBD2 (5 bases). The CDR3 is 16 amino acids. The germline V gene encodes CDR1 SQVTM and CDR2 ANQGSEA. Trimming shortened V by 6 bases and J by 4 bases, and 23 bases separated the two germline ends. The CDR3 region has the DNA TGCAGCGTGCCGTTGAGTTGGGAGATGAGGGCAGATACGCAGTATTTT. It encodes CSVPLSWEMRADTQYF.